This T cell receptor (beta chain) originates from a study of OX40 agonist ivuxolimab in advanced cancers. As for the study in general: The diagnoses of dose-escalation patients were hepatocellular carcinoma, melanoma, renal cell or head and neck cancer.

This clone is a singleton in its sample. What it recognizes is unknown. Autoimmune disease history or systemic immunosuppression led to patient exclusion. Trimming took 0 bases from V and 8 from J; bases not matched to a gene: 5. Germline V CDR1 and CDR2: LGHNA, YNFKEQ. This CDR3 region has 14 residues. The method was immunoSEQ multiplex PCR; TCRdb's version includes in-frame clones alone and lacks a portion of them. The repertoire consists of under 25,000 clones, with around four fifths occurring once and the leading ten covering 30%. Findings of the study overall: Still undetermined is the antigen specificity of the expanded peripheral T cells.

The chain recombines TRBV4-2 with TRBJ2-5; 8 positions agree with TRBD1. The TCR originated in an adult with an advanced solid tumor such as melanoma, head and neck, liver or kidney cancer. The input for sequencing was CD4+ or CD8+ T cells sorted from blood, taken in a trial of the OX40 agonist ivuxolimab. The CDR3 region is CASSQDAGGYTQYF. CDR3 bases: TGTGCCAGCAGCCAAGATGCAGGGGGCTATACCCAGTACTTC.